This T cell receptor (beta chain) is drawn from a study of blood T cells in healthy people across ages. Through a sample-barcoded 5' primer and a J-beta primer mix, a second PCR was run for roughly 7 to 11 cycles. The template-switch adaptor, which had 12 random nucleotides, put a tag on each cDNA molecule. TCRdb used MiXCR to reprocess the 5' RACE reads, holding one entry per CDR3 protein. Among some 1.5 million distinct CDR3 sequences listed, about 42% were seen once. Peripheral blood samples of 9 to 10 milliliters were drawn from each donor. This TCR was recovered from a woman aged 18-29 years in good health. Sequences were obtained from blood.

The CDR3 sequence: CASSQEGLAGNEQFF. The CDR3 region has the DNA TGCGCCAGCAGCCAAGAAGGGTTAGCCGGCAATGAGCAGTTCTTC. The V and J genes are TRBV4-3 and TRBJ2-1, with D uncertain. With 0 bases removed from V and 6 bases from J, the gap between germline ends came to 12 bases. This CDR3 comprises 15 residues. Germline V gene sequence: CDR1 LGHNA, CDR2 YSLEER.